These 16 T cell receptor beta chains were all obtained from the same sample, sequenced in a study of blood T cell repertoires in COVID-19. The protocol was immunoSEQ multiplex PCR, while the TCRdb copy is restricted to in-frame clones and leaves out a portion. The table shows some 150,000 clones, with roughly 85% occurring only once. The sample consisted of peripheral blood. All receptors come from a human donor with acute or convalescent COVID-19. The donor label of this sample is uncertain.

V gene TRBV12-5 combines with J gene TRBJ2-5, with D perhaps TRBD1 (5 bases). Germline V lookup: CDR1 LGHNT, CDR2 FRNRAP. The CDR3 extends over 14 amino acids. Trimming removed 9 bases at V and 5 bases at J, with 19 bases between. The CDR3, as DNA: TGTGCTAGCGCCCCCCCCCAGGGTGGGGAGACCCAGTACTTC. Amino acid sequence: CASAPPQGGETQYF.

The chain uses TRBV5-4 and TRBJ2-3; D perhaps matches TRBD2 (6 bases). Trimming removed 3 bases from V and 8 bases from J, with 22 bases in between. The germline gives CDR1 SGHNT, CDR2 YYREEE (reference sequence). The CDR3 contains 16 residues. CDR3 protein: CASSSKGGGPGSTQYF. DNA for the CDR3: TGTGCCAGCAGCTCTAAGGGAGGAGGACCAGGGAGTACGCAGTATTTT.

The J gene is TRBJ2-3, the V gene TRBV7-6; TRBD2 aligns across 8 bases. The CDR3 is 16 amino acids. CDR1 SGHVS and CDR2 FNYEAQ come from the germline V gene. J lost 4 bases, V lost 4 bases, and 10 bases had no gene match. CDR3 loop: CASSSRLATVADTQYF. The CDR3 bases are TGTGCCAGCAGCTCCCGACTAGCGACCGTTGCAGATACGCAGTATTTT.

The chain carries TRBV25-1 and TRBJ1-2; TRBD1 matches 7 bases. V was pared by 4 bases and J by 0 bases, with 2 bases of the junction left unmatched. From germline, CDR1 is MGHDK and CDR2 SYGVNS. The CDR3 has 14 residues. Here the CDR3 DNA reads TGTGCCAGCAGTGCTCAGGGGGCTAACTATGGCTACACCTTC. It is translated as CASSAQGANYGYTF.

J is TRBJ2-3 and V is TRBV5-4; TRBD2 aligns across 13 bases. CDR3 length: 18 amino acids. The junction had 9 bases not matched to a gene; V was cut back by 3 bases and J by 2 bases. In germline, CDR1 is SGHNT, CDR2 YYREEE (reference sequence). CDR3 DNA sequence: TGTGCCAGCAGCTGGGACGGACTAGCGGGAGAGCACACAGATACGCAGTATTTT. This sequence encodes CASSWDGLAGEHTDTQYF.

V usage is TRBV2 and J usage is TRBJ2-6; 10 nucleotides line up with TRBD2. V lost 6 bases to trimming and J lost 0 bases; unmatched junction nucleotides: 8. CDR3 length equals 18 residues. CDR1 is SNHLY and CDR2 is FYNNEI in the germline V gene. As DNA, the CDR3 is TGTGCCAGCAGACCGGGACTAGCGTACAACTCTGGGGCCAACGTCCTGACTTTC. Translated: CASRPGLAYNSGANVLTF.

This clone has just a few counts. The chain is built from TRBV19 and TRBJ1-2, with a weak D call TRBD1 (5 bases). The CDR3 has 13 residues. The germline V and J ends were trimmed by 5 bases and 4 bases, with 11 bases remaining between them. CDR1 is LNHDA and CDR2 is SQIVND in the germline V gene (reference sequence). CDR3: CASSSFGGYGYTF. The CDR3 nucleotides are TGTGCCAGTAGTTCTTTCGGGGGCTATGGCTACACCTTC. Full variable domain (remainder filled in from reference TRBV19 and TRBJ1-2): DGGITQSPKYLFRKEGQNVTLSCEQNLNHDAMYWYRQDPGQGLRLIYYSQIVNDFQKGDIAEGYSVSREKKESFPLTVTSAQKNPTAFYLCASSSFGGYGYTFGSGTRLTVV.

The genes are TRBV28 and TRBJ1-2; a possible D gene is TRBD1 (6 bases). Trimming took 6 bases from V and 5 from J, leaving 13 bases between them. The CDR3 is 13 amino acids. The germline gives CDR1 MDHEN, CDR2 SYDVKM. The chain's CDR3 is CASREDSRYGYTF. The CDR3 region has the DNA TGTGCCAGCAGAGAGGACAGCCGGTATGGCTACACCTTC.

DNA for the CDR3: TGTGCCAGCGGCCCAGGGTCCCACACCGGGGAGCTGTTTTTT. Residues: CASGPGSHTGELFF. The rearrangement uses TRBV7-3 and TRBJ2-2, with D perhaps matching TRBD1 (5 bases). Trimming removed 8 bases from V and 3 bases from J, with 13 bases in between. The length of the CDR3 is 14 residues. Germline assignment: CDR1 SGHTA and CDR2 FQGTGA.

The chain combines TRBV18 with TRBJ1-4; no definite D call. V lost 3 bases, J lost 8 bases, and 10 bases lay in between. This CDR3 is 13 amino acids long. Germline V gene sequence: CDR1 KGHSH, CDR2 LQKENI. Written as DNA, the CDR3 is TGTGCCAGCTCACCGGCGGCAGTAGAAAAACTGTTTTTT. This sequence encodes CASSPAAVEKLFF.

This rearrangement joins TRBV15 to TRBJ1-1; the match to TRBD1 covers 8 bases. Germline values: CDR1 LNHNV, CDR2 YYDKDF (reference sequence). The CDR3 sequence is 18 residues long. Trimming cost V 8 bases and J 0 bases; bases outside gene matches: 17. CDR3 DNA sequence: TGTGCCACCTCGAACCCCTTGGCAGGGGGCATGATGAACACTGAAGCTTTCTTT. This translates into CATSNPLAGGMMNTEAFF.

V usage is TRBV7-3 and J usage is TRBJ1-6; the D gene is possibly TRBD1 (5 bases). Trimming left V 2 bases short and J 9 bases short, with 11 bases between. Germline assignment: CDR1 SGHTA and CDR2 FQGTGA. This CDR3 contains 14 residues. CDR3 DNA sequence: TGTGCCAGCAGCTTACAGGGACTGTCTTCACCCCTCCACTTT. Encoded protein: CASSLQGLSSPLHF.

This chain uses TRBV20-1 with TRBJ2-7; TRBD1 aligns across 8 bases. CDR1 and CDR2 from the germline V gene are DFQATT and SNEGSKA (reference sequence). Germline trimming cut 6 bases from V and 7 bases from J; bases unmatched to any gene: 5. The CDR3 runs 11 residues. The CDR3 is CSADRDGEQYV. The CDR3 coding sequence is TGCAGTGCGGACAGGGATGGGGAGCAGTACGTC.

This clone was detected a few times. The chain recombines TRBV7-2 with TRBJ1-1; tentatively, D is TRBD1 (5 bases). Germline values: CDR1 SGHTA, CDR2 FQGNSA. This CDR3 is built from 15 residues. The V and J ends lost 4 bases and 5 bases respectively, with 17 bases between them. CDR3 bases: TGTGCCAGCAGCTCAAAATCCGGGGGGGGTACTGAAGCTTTCTTT. Protein: CASSSKSGGGTEAFF.

CDR3 nucleotides: TGTGCCAGTAGTATAGATGCAGGGGTAGGGAGCACAGATACGCAGTATTTT. This codes for CASSIDAGVGSTDTQYF. The gene calls are TRBV19 and TRBJ2-3; TRBD1 is a possible D gene (6 bases). This CDR3 has 17 residues. Trimming stripped 0 bases from V and 0 bases from J, with 13 bases between. Per germline, CDR1 LNHDA and CDR2 SQIVND (reference sequence).

The J gene is TRBJ2-5, the V gene TRBV5-4; D perhaps matches TRBD1 (5 bases). Trimming pared 0 bases from V and 6 bases from J, leaving 9 bases between. The CDR3 totals 13 residues. CDR1 SGHNT and CDR2 YYREEE come from the germline V gene (reference sequence). CDR3 in DNA: TGTGCCAGCAGCTTGGATCAGGGCCAGACCCAGTACTTC. Translated: CASSLDQGQTQYF.